This T cell receptor (beta chain) appears in the sequencing data of a study of shared clonotypes between healthy human individuals (TCRdb year 2020). Notes on the research overall: Three men and two women, aged 18 to 49 years, made up the cohort. Per donor, three plates each were used for CD4 naive and CD4 memory, two for CD8 naive, and one for CD8 memory. Blood TCR repertoires of five healthy adults were deeply sequenced to estimate repertoire size and the extent of clonotype sharing between individuals. Different laboratories and diverse techniques were used to prepare libraries and sequence TCR repertoires, to increase sequencing depth and limit assay-specific biases. Leukapheresis yielded between about 0.9 and 9.5 billion PBMCs per donor. Results and caveats for the whole study, not just this receptor: Clonotypes shared by all four sorted-subset donors showed higher generation probabilities than non-shared clonotypes. Across several donors, roughly 5.1% of naive CD4, roughly 3.5% of naive CD8, under 2.5% of memory CD4, and approximately 0.4% of memory CD8 clonotypes were shared. Rarefaction of sorted-subset datasets indicated incomplete sequencing despite the large sequencing depth. The small number of donors limited the genetic and exposure-history diversity represented. Based on pairwise subsampling, the degree of clonotype sharing among donors was expected to be affected by sequencing depth. Estimated clonotype richness was generally larger for naive than for memory subsets. Only blood was sampled, and tissue TCR repertoires likely differ from those in blood.

Trimmed from V: 7 bases; trimmed from J: 3 bases; junction bases lacking a gene match: 12. Measured from the cysteine to the phenylalanine, the CDR3 is 15 residues long. Of all the DNA, just the CDR3 is kept, 45 bases in frame from base 1. CDR1 and CDR2 are read off the germline V gene as MDHEN and SYDVKM. This clone was seen more than once but under ten times. Its cognate antigen has yet to be identified. Base quality data are lacking; no much larger clone is found one base away. The donors were healthy, HIV-negative adults with no recently reported acute infections or vaccinations. All donors were Caucasian adults living in Nashville, Tennessee, USA. The CD8 memory samples were a combination of magnetically selected CD45RO+ cells and CCR7-negative CD45RA+ effector memory (TemRA) cells. Blood was collected by leukapheresis, and PBMCs were isolated by Ficoll-Histopaque density gradient centrifugation and then cryopreserved in liquid nitrogen vapor phase. Analytical flow cytometry was used to check the purity and quantity of each magnetically sorted T cell population. Each sorted fraction had its genomic DNA isolated and then quantified by UV absorbance on a Nanodrop 2000c.

Using the deep immunoSEQ assay, TCR CDR3 regions were amplified from genomic DNA by multiplex PCR. Extracted genomic DNA from each cell subset was spread evenly across all wells of several immunoSEQ 96-well plates, with each plate serving as a replicate. Each replicate PCR for sorted subsets received 200 ng genomic DNA, equal to tens of thousands of T cell genomes. Purified libraries were quantified with a Qubit 3.0 fluorometer, sized on a Bioanalyzer 2100, and re-quantified with the KAPA Library Quantification kit. Each immunoSEQ 96-well plate was sequenced on its own single-read 150-cycle Illumina NextSeq 550 flow cell. Regarding the original processing steps: Because only junctional sequences without quality scores were contained in the immunoSEQ output, filtering matching that applied to full-length reads could not be performed. To assign V/J genes and CDR3, sequences were annotated using PyIR, a Python wrapper for IgBLAST v1.9, with IMGT germline references. Reads with weak V/J assignments (E-value above 1e-6), missing CDR3, stop codons, out-of-frame junctions, or ambiguous translated residues were removed. V3J clonotypes were defined as sequences sharing an identical inferred V gene, J gene, and CDR3 amino acid sequence. Percentage overlap between repertoires was computed as shared unique clonotypes divided by the size of the smaller repertoire. Richness of each repertoire was evaluated using RTK rarefaction, the Chao1 estimator, and Recon v2.1 estimates of unobserved clonotypes. Generation probabilities were computed with OLGA for all TCRbeta clonotypes obtained by the gDNA method from four donors. This immuneACCESS table, as held by TCRdb, lists in-frame sequences with V and J called but not all clones. Of the missing ones, under half trace to an unresolved V gene in checked studies; the others have no known cause. The V and J calls and clone size were taken over from that table, and D and trimming were inferred from the DNA. The sample includes some 120,000 clones, with 68% observed a single time. The top ten clones comprise about 22% of the sample.

Input material: memory CD8+ T cells sorted from blood. Interpreted using the paper, the cell subset or site label stands for: CD45RO+ cells pooled with CCR7-negative TemRA cells. The chain uses TRBV28 and TRBJ2-7; the junction holds 7 bases that match TRBD1. This clonotype was obtained from a woman aged 25-40 years in good health. The nucleotides read TGTGCCAGCACCTTAACAGGGGACAATGTCTACGAGCAGTACTTC. It is translated as CASTLTGDNVYEQYF.